Detailed here is one TCR beta chain. Synthesis of TCR cDNA relied on 5'RACE template switching, which attached a universal primer site and UMIs. TCRdb processed the 5' RACE reads anew with MiXCR; each CDR3 protein has one entry. The data contain about 340,000 distinct CDR3 sequences, 9.5% to 15% of them singletons. The sample is drawn from a study of T cells after yellow fever vaccination. Background on the study: Those fractions that held only low numbers of cells were prepared using the SMART-Seq v4 Ultra Low Input RNA kit.

The sequenced sample was CD4+ T cells sorted from PBMCs, obtained 15 days after the yellow fever booster vaccination. The sequence came from a man aged 18-30 years who received the YFV17D yellow fever vaccine.

The CDR3 region is CASSMGPRGQGSTYGYTF. As DNA, the CDR3 is TGTGCCAGCTCAATGGGTCCCCGGGGACAGGGCTCTACCTATGGCTACACCTTC. The chain combines TRBV18 with TRBJ1-2; 9 nucleotides match TRBD1. The ends lost 5 bases at V and 4 bases at J; junction bases unmatched: 17. This CDR3 spans 18 amino acids. Germline CDR1 and CDR2: KGHSH and LQKENI.